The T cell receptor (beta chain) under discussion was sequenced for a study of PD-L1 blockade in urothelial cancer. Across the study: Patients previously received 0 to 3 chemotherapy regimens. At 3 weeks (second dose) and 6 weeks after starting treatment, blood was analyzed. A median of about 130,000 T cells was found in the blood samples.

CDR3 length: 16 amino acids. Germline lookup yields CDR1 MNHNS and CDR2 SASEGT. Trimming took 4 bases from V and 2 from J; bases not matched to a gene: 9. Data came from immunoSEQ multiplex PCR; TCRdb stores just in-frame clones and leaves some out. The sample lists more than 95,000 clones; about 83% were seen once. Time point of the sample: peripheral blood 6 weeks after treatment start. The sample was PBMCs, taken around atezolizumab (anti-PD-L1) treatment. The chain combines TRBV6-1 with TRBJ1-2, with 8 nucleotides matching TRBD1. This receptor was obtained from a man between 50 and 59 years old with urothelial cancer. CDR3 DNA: TGTGCCAGCAGTGCGACGCGGACAGGGAGGAACTATGGCTACACCTTC. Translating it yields CASSATRTGRNYGYTF.